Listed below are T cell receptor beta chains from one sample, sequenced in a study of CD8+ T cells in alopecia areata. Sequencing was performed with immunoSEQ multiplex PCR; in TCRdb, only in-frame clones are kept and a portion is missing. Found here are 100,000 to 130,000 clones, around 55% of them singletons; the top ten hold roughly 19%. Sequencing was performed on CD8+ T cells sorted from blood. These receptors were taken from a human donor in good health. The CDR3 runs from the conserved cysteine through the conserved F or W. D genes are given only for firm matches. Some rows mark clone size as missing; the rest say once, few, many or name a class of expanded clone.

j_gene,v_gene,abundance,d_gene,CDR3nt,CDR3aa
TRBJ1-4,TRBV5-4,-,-,TGTGCCAGCAGCTCGGCTACTAATGAAAAACTGTTTTTT,CASSSATNEKLFF
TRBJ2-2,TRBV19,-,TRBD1,TGTGCCAGTGGGACAGTGTTCGATATCCCGAACACCGGGGAGCTGTTTTTT,CASGTVFDIPNTGELFF
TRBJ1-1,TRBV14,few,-,TGTGCCAGCAGCCAACTGTCCGTCAGACTGAACACTGAAGCTTTCTTT,CASSQLSVRLNTEAFF
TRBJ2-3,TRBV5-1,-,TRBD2,TGCGCCAGCAGCTTGGCTCTGCGGGGGGGCCTGGATACGCAGTATTTT,CASSLALRGGLDTQYF
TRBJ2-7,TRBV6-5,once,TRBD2,TGTGCCAGCAGGGGACTAGGTTGGGAGCAGTACTTC,CASRGLGWEQYF
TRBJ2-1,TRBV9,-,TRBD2,TGTGCCAGCAGCGGCGGGGGCTACAATGAGCAGTTCTTC,CASSGGGYNEQFF
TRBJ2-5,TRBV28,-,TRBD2,TGTGCCAGCAGTTTGGGACTAGCGGGGGGGCACGAGACCCAGTACTTC,CASSLGLAGGHETQYF
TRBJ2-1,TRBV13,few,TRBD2,TGTGCCAGCAGCGCCTATCCCCCGGCGGGGGGTGAGCAGTTCTTC,CASSAYPPAGGEQFF
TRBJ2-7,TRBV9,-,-,TGTGCCAGCAGCGGGTCTCGGGGGTACGAGCAGTACTTC,CASSGSRGYEQYF
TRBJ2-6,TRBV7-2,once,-,TGTGCCAGCAGCTTCCTGGCAGTCCTCTCTGGGGCCAACGTCCTGACTTTC,CASSFLAVLSGANVLTF
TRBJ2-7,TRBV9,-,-,TGTGCCAGCAGCGTAGCTGACAGAGACTACGAGCAGTACTTC,CASSVADRDYEQYF
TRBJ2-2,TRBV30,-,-,TGTGCCTGGAGTGTAGGCTACGCGAACACCGGGGAGCTGTTTTTT,CAWSVGYANTGELFF
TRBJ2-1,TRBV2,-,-,TGTGCCAGCAGTGAAACCGGCAATGAGCAGTTCTTC,CASSETGNEQFF
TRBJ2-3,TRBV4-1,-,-,TGCGCCAGCAGCCCCGGACCGTTTTCTAGCACAGATACGCAGTATTTT,CASSPGPFSSTDTQYF
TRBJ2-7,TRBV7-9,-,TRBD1,TGTGCCAGCAGCTTAGTGGGACAGGGTTACGAGCAGTACTTC,CASSLVGQGYEQYF
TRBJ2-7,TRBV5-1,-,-,TGCGCCAGCAGCCCGGACGGGGGGCCCTACGAGCAGTACTTC,CASSPDGGPYEQYF
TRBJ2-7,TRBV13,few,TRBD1,TGTGCCAGCAGCTCCCGACAGGGAGACTACGAGCAGTACTTC,CASSSRQGDYEQYF
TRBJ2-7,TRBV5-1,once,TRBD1,TGCGCCAGCAGCTCCCCGGACAGGTGGGAGCAGTACTTC,CASSSPDRWEQYF
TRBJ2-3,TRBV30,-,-,TGTGCCTGGAGTGTATTGGGGGCTCCGCGTGGTACGCAGTATTTT,CAWSVLGAPRGTQYF
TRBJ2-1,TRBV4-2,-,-,TGTGCCAGCAGCCAAGGAGGAGGGAATGAGCAGTTCTTC,CASSQGGGNEQFF
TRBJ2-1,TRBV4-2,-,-,TGTGCCAGCAGCCAAGAAGATAGGGGGGCCTACAATGAGCAGTTCTTC,CASSQEDRGAYNEQFF
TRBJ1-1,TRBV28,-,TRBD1,TGTGCCAGCAGCCCATGTACTGGGACAGGGGACACTGAAGCTTTCTTT,CASSPCTGTGDTEAFF
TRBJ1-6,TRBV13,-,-,TGTGCCAGCAGCTTGGGGGATTCACCCCTCCACTTT,CASSLGDSPLHF
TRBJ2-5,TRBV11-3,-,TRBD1,TGTGCCAGCAGCTTAGGCTACGGGACAGACCAAGAGACCCAGTACTTC,CASSLGYGTDQETQYF
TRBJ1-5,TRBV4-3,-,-,TGCGCCAGCAGCCAAGATCGGGGTAGCAATCAGCCCCAGCATTTT,CASSQDRGSNQPQHF
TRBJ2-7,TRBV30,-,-,TGTGCCTGTTCCGGGACCGTAAGCTACGAGCAGTACTTC,CACSGTVSYEQYF
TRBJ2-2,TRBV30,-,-,TGTGCCTGGAGCGACGGGTACGCGGGGATGAACACCGGGGAGCTGTTTTTT,CAWSDGYAGMNTGELFF
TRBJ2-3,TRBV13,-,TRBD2,TGTGCCAGCAGCCCAAGCTCCGGGGGGTCCCTCACAGATACGCAGTATTTT,CASSPSSGGSLTDTQYF
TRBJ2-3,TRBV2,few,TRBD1,TGTGCCAGCAGTGAAAAAGGGATCGGGACAGGTCGATTCCATACCCCAGATACGCAGTATTTT,CASSEKGIGTGRFHTPDTQYF